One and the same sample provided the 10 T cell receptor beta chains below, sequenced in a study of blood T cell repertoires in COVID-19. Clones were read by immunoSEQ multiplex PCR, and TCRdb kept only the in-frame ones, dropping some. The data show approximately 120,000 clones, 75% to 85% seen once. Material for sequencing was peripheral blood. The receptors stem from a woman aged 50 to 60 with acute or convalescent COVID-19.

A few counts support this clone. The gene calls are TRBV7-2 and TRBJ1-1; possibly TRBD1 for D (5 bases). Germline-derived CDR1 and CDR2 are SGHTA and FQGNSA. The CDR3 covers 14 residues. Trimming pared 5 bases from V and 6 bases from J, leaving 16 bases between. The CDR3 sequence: CASSPQAGRAEAFF. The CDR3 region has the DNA TGTGCCAGCAGCCCTCAGGCAGGGAGGGCTGAAGCTTTCTTT.

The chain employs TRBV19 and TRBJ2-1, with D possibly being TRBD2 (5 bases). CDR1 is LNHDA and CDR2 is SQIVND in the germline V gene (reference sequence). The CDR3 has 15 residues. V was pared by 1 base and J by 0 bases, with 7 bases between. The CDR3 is CASSIGESSYNEQFF. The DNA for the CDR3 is TGTGCCAGTAGTATAGGGGAGAGCTCCTACAATGAGCAGTTCTTC. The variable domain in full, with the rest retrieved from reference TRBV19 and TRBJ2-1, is DGGITQSPKYLFRKEGQNVTLSCEQNLNHDAMYWYRQDPGQGLRLIYYSQIVNDFQKGDIAEGYSVSREKKESFPLTVTSAQKNPTAFYLCASSIGESSYNEQFFGPGTRLTVL.

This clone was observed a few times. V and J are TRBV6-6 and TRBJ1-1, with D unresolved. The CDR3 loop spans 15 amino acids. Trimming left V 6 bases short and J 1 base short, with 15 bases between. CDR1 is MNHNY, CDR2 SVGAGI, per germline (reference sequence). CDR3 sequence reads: CASRGFEAGNTEAFF. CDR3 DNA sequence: TGTGCCAGCAGGGGCTTTGAGGCGGGGAACACTGAAGCTTTCTTT.

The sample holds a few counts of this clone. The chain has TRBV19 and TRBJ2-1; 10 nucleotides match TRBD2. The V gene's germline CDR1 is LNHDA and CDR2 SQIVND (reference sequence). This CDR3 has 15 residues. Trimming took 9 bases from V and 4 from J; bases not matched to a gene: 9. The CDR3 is CASSTGTSDYNEQFF. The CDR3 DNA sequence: TGTGCCAGCTCAACCGGGACTAGCGATTACAATGAGCAGTTCTTC.

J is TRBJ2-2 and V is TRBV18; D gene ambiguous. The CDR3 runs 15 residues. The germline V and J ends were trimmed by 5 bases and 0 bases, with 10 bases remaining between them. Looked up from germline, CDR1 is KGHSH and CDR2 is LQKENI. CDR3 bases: TGTGCCAGCTCAGGGCAGTTACCGAACACCGGGGAGCTGTTTTTT. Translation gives CASSGQLPNTGELFF.

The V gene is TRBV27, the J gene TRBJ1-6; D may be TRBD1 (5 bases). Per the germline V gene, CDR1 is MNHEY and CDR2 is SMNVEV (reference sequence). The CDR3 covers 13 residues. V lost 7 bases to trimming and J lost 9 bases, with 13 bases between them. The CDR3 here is CASKIGAPSPLHF. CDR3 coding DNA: TGTGCCAGCAAAATAGGGGCCCCTTCACCCCTCCACTTT.

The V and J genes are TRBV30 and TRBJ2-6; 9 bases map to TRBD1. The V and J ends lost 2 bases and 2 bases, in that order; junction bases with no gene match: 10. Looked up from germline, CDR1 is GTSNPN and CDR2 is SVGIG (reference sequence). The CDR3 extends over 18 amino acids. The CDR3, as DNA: TGTGCCTGGAGTACCTTCCGGGACAGGGCGGCTGGGGCCAACGTCCTGACTTTC. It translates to CAWSTFRDRAAGANVLTF.

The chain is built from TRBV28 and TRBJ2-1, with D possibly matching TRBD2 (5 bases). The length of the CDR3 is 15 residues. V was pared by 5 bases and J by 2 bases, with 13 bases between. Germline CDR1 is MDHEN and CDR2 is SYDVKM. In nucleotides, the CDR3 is TGTGCCAGCAGTGGGTGGAGGAGGCCCTACAATGAGCAGTTCTTC. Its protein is CASSGWRRPYNEQFF.

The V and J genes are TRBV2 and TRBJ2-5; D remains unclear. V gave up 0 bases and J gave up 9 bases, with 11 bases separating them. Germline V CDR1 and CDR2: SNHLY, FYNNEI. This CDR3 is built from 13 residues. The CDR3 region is CASSEAVNQAQYF. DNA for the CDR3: TGTGCCAGCAGTGAAGCGGTAAACCAGGCCCAGTACTTC. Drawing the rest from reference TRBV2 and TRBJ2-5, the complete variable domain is EPEVTQTPSHQVTQMGQEVILRCVPISNHLYFYWYRQILGQKVEFLVSFYNNEISEKSEIFDDQFSVERPDGSNFTLKIRSTKLEDSAMYFCASSEAVNQAQYFGPGTRLLVL.

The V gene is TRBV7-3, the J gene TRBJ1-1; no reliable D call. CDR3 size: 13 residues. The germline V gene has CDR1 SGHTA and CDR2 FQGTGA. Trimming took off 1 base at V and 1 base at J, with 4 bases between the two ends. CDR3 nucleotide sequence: TGTGCCAGCAGCTTAAGACAGAACACTGAAGCTTTCTTT. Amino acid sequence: CASSLRQNTEAFF.